Shown below are 18 T cell receptor beta chains from a single sample sequenced in a study of blood T cell repertoires in COVID-19. Profiled with immunoSEQ multiplex PCR; TCRdb holds only in-frame clones, not every one. The data contain over 120,000 clones, roughly 90% of them singletons. The sample taken for sequencing was peripheral blood. The receptors were gathered from a woman aged 50 to 65 with acute or convalescent COVID-19.

This clone has just a few counts. The chain couples TRBV20-1 to TRBJ1-5; 7 bases agree with TRBD1. Germline lookup yields CDR1 DFQATT and CDR2 SNEGSKA (reference sequence). Trimming took 3 bases from V and 1 from J; bases not matched to a gene: 15. The CDR3 is 18 residues long. The CDR3 DNA sequence: TGCAGTGCTAGTCTAGGTGGGCAGGGGGTCGGAAGCAATCAGCCCCAGCATTTT. Protein product: CSASLGGQGVGSNQPQHF.

The chain carries TRBV5-1 and TRBJ1-1; 7 nucleotides match TRBD1. The CDR3 has 12 amino acids. Germline V gene sequence: CDR1 SGHRS, CDR2 YFSETQ. V lost 1 base to trimming and J lost 8 bases; unmatched junction nucleotides: 2. The CDR3 coding sequence is TGCGCCAGCAGCTTGCGGGACAGCGAAGCTTTCTTT. Translating it yields CASSLRDSEAFF.

V is TRBV14 and J is TRBJ1-2; 7 bases line up with TRBD1. Germline-derived CDR1 and CDR2 are SGHDN and FVKESK. The CDR3 covers 15 residues. The trim removed 0 bases at V and 6 bases at J, leaving 7 bases unmatched. CDR3 coding DNA: TGTGCCAGCAGCCAAGATCTACAGGGACAGCATGGCTACACCTTC. Its protein product is CASSQDLQGQHGYTF. The full variable domain, with the rest looked up from reference TRBV14 and TRBJ1-2, is EAGVTQFPSHSVIEKGQTVTLRCDPISGHDNLYWYRRVMGKEIKFLLHFVKESKQDESGMPNNRFLAERTGGTYSTLKVQPAELEDSGVYFCASSQDLQGQHGYTFGSGTRLTVV.

The chain is built from TRBV19 and TRBJ1-4; maybe TRBD1 (6 bases). From germline, CDR1 is LNHDA and CDR2 SQIVND (reference sequence). The ends were cut back, 5 bases at V and 6 bases at J, with 16 bases in the middle. The CDR3 sequence is 15 residues long. The CDR3 region is CASSSTGLWDEKLFF. The CDR3, as DNA: TGTGCCAGTAGTTCAACAGGGTTGTGGGATGAAAAACTGTTTTTT. The full variable domain, in which reference TRBV19 and TRBJ1-4 provide the parts outside the CDR3, is DGGITQSPKYLFRKEGQNVTLSCEQNLNHDAMYWYRQDPGQGLRLIYYSQIVNDFQKGDIAEGYSVSREKKESFPLTVTSAQKNPTAFYLCASSSTGLWDEKLFFGSGTQLSVL.

The rearrangement joins TRBV5-1 to TRBJ1-1; perhaps TRBD1 as D (5 bases). CDR1 is SGHRS and CDR2 is YFSETQ in the germline V gene. CDR3 length: 17 amino acids. Trimming pared 5 bases from V and 1 base from J, leaving 21 bases between. CDR3 loop: CASSPLGGVIRNTEAFF. DNA of the CDR3: TGCGCCAGCAGTCCCCTCGGGGGGGTGATTAGGAACACTGAAGCTTTCTTT.

The J gene is TRBJ2-7, the V gene TRBV6-5, with 11 bases identical to TRBD2. The V gene's germline CDR1 is MNHEY and CDR2 SVGAGI. CDR3 length: 15 residues. Germline trimming cut 8 bases from V and 1 base from J; bases unmatched to any gene: 7. Here the CDR3 reads CASGTSGSQSYEQYF. Here the CDR3 DNA reads TGTGCCAGCGGAACTAGCGGGAGTCAATCCTACGAGCAGTACTTC.

This chain links TRBV6-5 with TRBJ1-4, with 10 bases lining up with TRBD1. V was clipped by 6 bases and J by 4 bases; unmatched bases: 5. This CDR3 contains 15 residues. CDR1 MNHEY and CDR2 SVGAGI come from the germline V gene. The CDR3 nucleotides read TGTGCCAGCAGAGACCGGGACAGGGGTAATGAAAAACTGTTTTTT. It translates to CASRDRDRGNEKLFF.

The chain is built from TRBV9 and TRBJ1-1; the match to TRBD1 covers 7 bases. Germline V lookup: CDR1 SGDLS, CDR2 YYNGEE. The trim removed 4 bases at V and 4 bases at J, leaving 4 bases unmatched. This CDR3 contains 13 residues. The CDR3 sequence is CASSFRDSTEAFF. The CDR3 DNA reads as TGTGCCAGCAGCTTCCGGGACAGCACTGAAGCTTTCTTT.

The gene calls are TRBV24-1 and TRBJ2-3, with 9 bases lining up with TRBD2. V lost 7 bases, J lost 4 bases, and 5 bases stayed unmatched. This CDR3 spans 14 amino acids. Germline lookup yields CDR1 KGHDR and CDR2 SFDVKD. The CDR3 region has the DNA TGTGCCACCAGGGGGGGGACTAGCTCAGATACGCAGTATTTT. This gives the protein CATRGGTSSDTQYF.

The chain employs TRBV6-6 and TRBJ1-5, with TRBD1 matching over 9 bases. V dropped 7 bases and J dropped 1; count of bases not matched to a gene: 5. This CDR3 comprises 15 residues. Germline values: CDR1 MNHNY, CDR2 SVGAGI (reference sequence). For the CDR3, the DNA is TGTGCCAGCACCTGGGACAGGGCCAGCAATCAGCCCCAGCATTTT. Protein product: CASTWDRASNQPQHF.

The J gene is TRBJ2-1, the V gene TRBV7-9; no definite D call. The V gene's germline CDR1 is SEHNR and CDR2 FQNEAQ (reference sequence). Trimming left V 2 bases short and J 8 bases short, with 7 bases between. This CDR3 is built from 12 residues. CDR3 sequence: CASSLPLYEQFF. The CDR3 DNA reads TGTGCCAGCAGCTTACCCTTATATGAGCAGTTCTTC. The full variable domain, with the rest looked up from reference TRBV7-9 and TRBJ2-1, is DTGVSQNPRHKITKRGQNVTFRCDPISEHNRLYWYRQTLGQGPEFLTYFQNEAQLEKSRLLSDRFSAERPKGSFSTLEIQRTEQGDSAMYLCASSLPLYEQFFGPGTRLTVL.

V is TRBV28 and J is TRBJ1-1; D unresolved. With 3 bases removed from V and 8 bases from J, the gap between germline ends came to 10 bases. The length of the CDR3 is 12 residues. The V gene's germline CDR1 is MDHEN and CDR2 SYDVKM. In DNA form, the CDR3 reads TGTGCCAGCAGTTTCCTCCGGGAGGAAGCTTTCTTT. It yields the protein CASSFLREEAFF.

This chain uses TRBV7-9 with TRBJ1-5; 7 nucleotides align to TRBD1. With V trimmed by 6 bases and J by 7 bases, 9 bases remained unmatched. Germline CDR1 is SEHNR and CDR2 is FQNEAQ (reference sequence). This CDR3 has 14 amino acids. CDR3 sequence: CASSLTGDGQPQHF. The CDR3 bases are TGTGCCAGCAGTTTAACAGGGGATGGGCAGCCCCAGCATTTT.

This rearrangement joins TRBV6-4 to TRBJ2-5, with 7 bases identical to TRBD1. This CDR3 is built from 15 residues. V shed 3 bases and J 4 bases; nucleotides not matched to a gene: 8. Germline CDR1 MRHNA, CDR2 SNTAGT. The chain's CDR3 is CASSDTGVAGETQYF. The DNA of the CDR3 is TGTGCCAGCAGTGATACAGGGGTTGCGGGAGAGACCCAGTACTTC.

The CDR3 is CATSDFDRSTDTQYF. The CDR3, as DNA: TGTGCCACCAGTGACTTTGACAGGTCCACAGATACGCAGTATTTT. The chain recombines TRBV24-1 with TRBJ2-3, with a possible D match to TRBD1 (6 bases). The CDR3 extends over 15 amino acids. The ends were cut back, 4 bases at V and 2 bases at J, with 12 bases in the middle. CDR1 KGHDR and CDR2 SFDVKD come from the germline V gene.

The CDR3: CASIGGHNTDTQYF. The CDR3 bases are TGTGCCAGCATAGGCGGACACAACACAGATACGCAGTATTTT. The chain uses TRBV6-6 and TRBJ2-3; tentative D call: TRBD1 (5 bases). The V and J ends lost 7 bases and 2 bases respectively, with 13 bases between them. CDR3 length: 14 residues. Germline CDR1 reads MNHNY; CDR2 reads SVGAGI (reference sequence).

This chain uses TRBV19 with TRBJ1-2; TRBD1 agrees at 7 bases. Germline CDR1 reads LNHDA; CDR2 reads SQIVND (reference sequence). V was pared by 6 bases and J by 3 bases, with 10 bases of the junction left unmatched. The CDR3 contains 15 residues. CDR3 coding DNA: TGTGCCAGTAGCCTAGGAGCCAGGGGGGACTATGGCTACACCTTC. Its protein product is CASSLGARGDYGYTF.

The J gene is TRBJ1-1, the V gene TRBV4-2, with 8 bases fitting TRBD1. Germline lookup yields CDR1 LGHNA and CDR2 YNFKEQ. This CDR3 is built from 14 residues. Trimming removed 3 bases from V and 5 bases from J; junction bases left unmatched: 5. This chain's CDR3 is CASSQDRDGTEAFF. The CDR3 region has the DNA TGTGCCAGCAGCCAGGACAGGGATGGAACTGAAGCTTTCTTT.